This T cell receptor (beta chain) stems from a study of OX40 agonist ivuxolimab in advanced cancers. Study-level background: Ivuxolimab, an agonist antibody against OX40 (CD134), was given to patients.

Some clones are missing from TCRdb's copy, which holds only in-frame ones; the method was immunoSEQ multiplex PCR. Altogether fewer than 45,000 clones are present, approximately 84% being singletons, with the ten largest covering approximately 7.5%. In its sample, this clone was seen a few times. Its antigen is currently unknown. The CDR3 runs to 12 residues. Germline CDR1 reads SEHNR; CDR2 reads FQNEAQ (reference sequence). V lost 1 base and J 6 bases, leaving 6 bases between the germline ends. Study-level results: Also showing low normalized T-cell clonal expansion were some of the nonresponders.

Material: CD4+ or CD8+ T cells sorted from blood, obtained in a trial of the OX40 agonist ivuxolimab. The TCR originated in an adult with an advanced solid tumor such as melanoma, head and neck, liver or kidney cancer. The chain employs TRBV7-9 and TRBJ1-2, with D unresolved. This CDR3 is CASSLVRDGYTF. CDR3 DNA sequence: TGTGCCAGCAGCTTAGTAAGGGATGGCTACACCTTC.